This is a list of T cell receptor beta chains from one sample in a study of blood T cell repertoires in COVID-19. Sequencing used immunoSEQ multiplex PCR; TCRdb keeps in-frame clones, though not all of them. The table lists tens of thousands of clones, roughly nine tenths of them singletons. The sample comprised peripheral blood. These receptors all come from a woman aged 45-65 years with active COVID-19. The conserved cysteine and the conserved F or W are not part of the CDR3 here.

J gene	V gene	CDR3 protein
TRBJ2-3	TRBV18	ASSAAGDTDTQY
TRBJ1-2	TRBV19	ASDGTGGPRGYT
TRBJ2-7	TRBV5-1	ASSLQGYEQY
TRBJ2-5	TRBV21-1	ASSKLGAEETQY
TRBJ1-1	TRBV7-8	ASSLATGRPEAF
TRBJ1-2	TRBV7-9	ASRGPGANYGYT
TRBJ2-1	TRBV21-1	ASSKKVASGPSSYNEQF
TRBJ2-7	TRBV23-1	ASSRGPGDPYEQY
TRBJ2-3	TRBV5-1	ASSLGGKTTADTQY
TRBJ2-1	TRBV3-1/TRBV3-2	ASSQDLEDRHEQF
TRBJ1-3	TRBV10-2	ASRTGPTRSGNTIY
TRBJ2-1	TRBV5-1	ASSLAGSGPYNEQF
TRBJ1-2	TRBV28	ASEAIYGYT
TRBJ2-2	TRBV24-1	ATSDGDRGRAGELF
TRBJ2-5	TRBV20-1	SASLAGFQETQY
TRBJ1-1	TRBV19	ASSGGQGFWTEAF
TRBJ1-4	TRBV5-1	ASSLTGSTNEKLF
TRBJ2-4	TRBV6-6	ASSPPGLAGYKNIQY